Listed below are T cell receptor beta chains from one sample, sequenced in a study of blood T cell repertoires in COVID-19. Only in-frame clones appear in the TCRdb table, and some are missing; sequencing was by immunoSEQ multiplex PCR. This sample has under 300,000 clones, with almost 90% found just once. Sequencing input: peripheral blood. The source is a woman aged 60-75 years with COVID-19, enrolled during active disease. Both conserved end residues are part of each CDR3. The order of the fields is clone size, V gene, J gene, D gene, CDR3 protein, CDR3 DNA. A D gene is named only where the DNA matches it firmly. Expanded clones are given a class, and other clones once, few, many or no size at all.

abundance: -; v_gene: TRBV5-4; j_gene: TRBJ1-2; d_gene: -; CDR3aa: CASSLGQEIYGYTF; CDR3nt: TGTGCCAGCAGCTTGGGACAGGAGATCTATGGCTACACCTTC
abundance: once; v_gene: TRBV2; j_gene: TRBJ1-3; d_gene: TRBD1; CDR3aa: CASSGVGRRQGSNVRGNTIYF; CDR3nt: TGTGCCAGCAGCGGCGTGGGAAGAAGACAGGGTAGTAACGTTCGTGGAAACACCATATATTTT
abundance: few; v_gene: TRBV18; j_gene: TRBJ2-1; d_gene: -; CDR3aa: CASSQDVRGEQFF; CDR3nt: TGTGCCAGCTCACAAGACGTTAGGGGTGAGCAGTTCTTC
abundance: -; v_gene: TRBV24-1; j_gene: TRBJ1-5; d_gene: -; CDR3aa: CATSDLGGDGQPQHF; CDR3nt: TGTGCCACCAGTGATTTGGGCGGGGACGGGCAGCCCCAGCATTTT
abundance: -; v_gene: TRBV4-3; j_gene: TRBJ2-1; d_gene: -; CDR3aa: CASSPVLPGNEQFF; CDR3nt: TGCGCCAGCAGCCCCGTACTACCTGGGAATGAGCAGTTCTTC
abundance: -; v_gene: TRBV11-3; j_gene: TRBJ1-1; d_gene: -; CDR3aa: CASSLRPGGVNTEAFF; CDR3nt: TGTGCCAGCAGCTTAAGGCCTGGGGGGGTGAACACTGAAGCTTTCTTT
abundance: -; v_gene: TRBV7-3; j_gene: TRBJ2-1; d_gene: TRBD2; CDR3aa: CASSLHGTSGVTRSYNEQFF; CDR3nt: TGTGCCAGCAGCTTACACGGGACTAGCGGAGTCACCCGCTCCTACAATGAGCAGTTCTTC
abundance: -; v_gene: TRBV19; j_gene: TRBJ1-1; d_gene: -; CDR3aa: CASSIDRGDTDAFF; CDR3nt: TGTGCCAGTAGTATCGACCGAGGGGACACTGATGCTTTCTTT
abundance: -; v_gene: TRBV15; j_gene: TRBJ1-5; d_gene: TRBD1; CDR3aa: CATSRGYRGSNQPQHF; CDR3nt: TGTGCCACCAGCAGGGGCTACAGGGGGAGCAATCAGCCCCAGCATTTT
abundance: -; v_gene: TRBV28; j_gene: TRBJ1-1; d_gene: TRBD1; CDR3aa: CASSSPGTGMNTEAFF; CDR3nt: TGTGCCAGCAGTTCGCCCGGGACAGGAATGAACACTGAAGCTTTCTTT
abundance: -; v_gene: TRBV12-3/TRBV12-4; j_gene: TRBJ1-2; d_gene: -; CDR3aa: CASSPSRVYGYTF; CDR3nt: TGTGCCAGCAGTCCCTCCCGAGTCTATGGCTACACCTTC
abundance: -; v_gene: TRBV7-9; j_gene: TRBJ2-5; d_gene: -; CDR3aa: CASSSYRGGETQYF; CDR3nt: TGTGCCAGCAGCTCCTACAGGGGGGGAGAGACCCAGTACTTC
abundance: few; v_gene: TRBV10-3; j_gene: TRBJ1-1; d_gene: -; CDR3aa: CAISESGRGGTEAFF; CDR3nt: TGTGCCATCAGTGAGTCAGGCAGGGGAGGGACTGAAGCTTTCTTT
abundance: -; v_gene: TRBV2; j_gene: TRBJ2-3; d_gene: -; CDR3aa: CASTPIGGDTQYF; CDR3nt: TGTGCCAGCACTCCCATCGGGGGAGATACGCAGTATTTT
abundance: -; v_gene: TRBV19; j_gene: TRBJ1-6; d_gene: -; CDR3aa: CASGSSLSNSPLHF; CDR3nt: TGTGCCAGTGGGAGTTCGTTGAGTAATTCACCCCTCCACTTT
abundance: -; v_gene: TRBV5-1; j_gene: TRBJ2-4; d_gene: -; CDR3aa: CASSEDSGSIAKNIQYF; CDR3nt: TGCGCCAGCAGTGAGGACTCCGGCTCTATAGCCAAAAACATTCAGTACTTC
abundance: -; v_gene: TRBV5-6; j_gene: TRBJ2-5; d_gene: -; CDR3aa: CASSLVQGGGKETQYF; CDR3nt: TGTGCCAGCAGCTTGGTGCAGGGAGGTGGTAAAGAGACCCAGTACTTC
abundance: once; v_gene: TRBV3-1/TRBV3-2; j_gene: TRBJ1-2; d_gene: -; CDR3aa: CASSQDVARDYGYTF; CDR3nt: TGTGCCAGCAGCCAAGACGTAGCCAGAGACTATGGCTACACCTTC
abundance: -; v_gene: TRBV4-1; j_gene: TRBJ1-2; d_gene: -; CDR3aa: CASSQVRSDSAYYGYTF; CDR3nt: TGCGCCAGCAGCCAAGTGCGCTCGGACAGCGCGTACTATGGCTACACCTTC
abundance: -; v_gene: TRBV27; j_gene: TRBJ1-5; d_gene: -; CDR3aa: CASSEQANQPQHF; CDR3nt: TGTGCCAGCAGTGAACAGGCCAATCAGCCCCAGCATTTT
abundance: -; v_gene: TRBV3-1/TRBV3-2; j_gene: TRBJ2-1; d_gene: TRBD2; CDR3aa: CASGSTGLVYLEQFF; CDR3nt: TGTGCCAGCGGAAGTACGGGACTAGTCTATCTTGAGCAGTTCTTC
abundance: -; v_gene: TRBV5-1; j_gene: TRBJ1-2; d_gene: -; CDR3aa: CASSLDPNYGYTF; CDR3nt: TGCGCCAGCAGCTTGGATCCGAACTATGGCTACACCTTC
abundance: -; v_gene: TRBV13; j_gene: TRBJ1-1; d_gene: TRBD1; CDR3aa: CASSSQGGGTEAFF; CDR3nt: TGTGCCAGCAGCTCGCAGGGGGGCGGCACTGAAGCTTTCTTT
abundance: once; v_gene: TRBV4-1; j_gene: TRBJ2-3; d_gene: TRBD2; CDR3aa: CASSQDWEGGTDTQYF; CDR3nt: TGCGCCAGCAGCCAAGATTGGGAGGGAGGCACAGATACGCAGTATTTT
abundance: -; v_gene: TRBV7-8; j_gene: TRBJ1-4; d_gene: TRBD1; CDR3aa: CASSPLKTLDRGPRNEKLFF; CDR3nt: TGTGCCAGCAGCCCACTCAAGACGCTGGACAGGGGGCCCCGAAACGAAAAACTGTTTTTT
abundance: -; v_gene: TRBV6-5; j_gene: TRBJ1-1; d_gene: -; CDR3aa: CASSLGVNTEAFF; CDR3nt: TGTGCCAGCAGTTTAGGGGTGAACACTGAAGCTTTCTTT
abundance: -; v_gene: TRBV7-2; j_gene: TRBJ2-3; d_gene: TRBD2; CDR3aa: CASSGGIAGAAYTDTQYF; CDR3nt: TGTGCCAGCAGCGGCGGGATAGCGGGGGCTGCATACACAGATACGCAGTATTTT
abundance: -; v_gene: TRBV18; j_gene: TRBJ1-6; d_gene: TRBD1; CDR3aa: CASSPDRGDDSPLHF; CDR3nt: TGTGCCAGCTCGCCCGACAGGGGTGATGATTCACCCCTCCACTTT
abundance: -; v_gene: TRBV10-3; j_gene: TRBJ2-7; d_gene: TRBD1; CDR3aa: CAISGQGEYEQYF; CDR3nt: TGTGCCATCAGTGGACAGGGGGAGTACGAGCAGTACTTC
abundance: -; v_gene: TRBV11-2; j_gene: TRBJ1-1; d_gene: -; CDR3aa: CASSLAGVTEAFF; CDR3nt: TGTGCCAGCAGCTTAGCCGGGGTTACTGAAGCTTTCTTT
abundance: -; v_gene: TRBV18; j_gene: TRBJ2-7; d_gene: TRBD2; CDR3aa: CASSPWEGKGAYEQYF; CDR3nt: TGTGCCAGCTCACCGTGGGAGGGAAAGGGTGCGTACGAGCAGTACTTC
abundance: -; v_gene: TRBV4-3; j_gene: TRBJ2-7; d_gene: -; CDR3aa: CASSQDLRASSYEQYF; CDR3nt: TGCGCCAGCAGCCAAGATCTGAGAGCTAGCTCCTACGAGCAGTACTTC
abundance: -; v_gene: TRBV2; j_gene: TRBJ2-5; d_gene: TRBD1; CDR3aa: CASSNDRGLETQYF; CDR3nt: TGTGCCAGCAGTAATGACAGGGGGCTCGAGACCCAGTACTTC
abundance: -; v_gene: TRBV9; j_gene: TRBJ1-3; d_gene: -; CDR3aa: CASSVSGGRSGNTIYF; CDR3nt: TGTGCCAGCAGCGTAAGCGGGGGCCGCTCTGGAAACACCATATATTTT
abundance: -; v_gene: TRBV10-3; j_gene: TRBJ2-1; d_gene: -; CDR3aa: CAIGQGYNEQFF; CDR3nt: TGTGCCATAGGGCAGGGCTACAATGAGCAGTTCTTC
abundance: -; v_gene: TRBV6-1; j_gene: TRBJ1-1; d_gene: -; CDR3aa: CASSEWRSEAFF; CDR3nt: TGTGCCAGCAGTGAATGGAGATCTGAAGCTTTCTTT
abundance: few; v_gene: TRBV12-5; j_gene: TRBJ1-3; d_gene: -; CDR3aa: CASGLVEATIYF; CDR3nt: TGTGCTAGTGGTTTGGTAGAGGCCACCATATATTTT
abundance: -; v_gene: TRBV3-1/TRBV3-2; j_gene: TRBJ1-6; d_gene: -; CDR3aa: CASSPGQNSPLHF; CDR3nt: TGTGCCAGCAGCCCTGGACAGAACTCACCCCTCCACTTT
abundance: -; v_gene: TRBV5-4; j_gene: TRBJ1-6; d_gene: -; CDR3aa: CASSLVPGEHSPLHF; CDR3nt: TGTGCCAGCAGCTTGGTTCCAGGGGAACACTCACCCCTCCACTTT
abundance: -; v_gene: TRBV3-1/TRBV3-2; j_gene: TRBJ1-2; d_gene: -; CDR3aa: CASSQPLVAGALFHGYTF; CDR3nt: TGTGCCAGCAGCCAACCCCTCGTTGCGGGGGCACTATTCCATGGCTACACCTTC
abundance: -; v_gene: TRBV7-2; j_gene: TRBJ1-2; d_gene: -; CDR3aa: CASSLPGRTQAGGGYTF; CDR3nt: TGTGCCAGCAGCTTGCCCGGGAGGACGCAGGCGGGGGGTGGCTACACCTTC
abundance: -; v_gene: TRBV5-6; j_gene: TRBJ1-5; d_gene: TRBD1; CDR3aa: CASSWRGTGGEWIQPQHF; CDR3nt: TGTGCCAGCAGCTGGAGGGGGACAGGGGGCGAATGGATTCAGCCCCAGCATTTT